The T cell receptor beta chain under discussion was sequenced for a study of OX40 agonist ivuxolimab in advanced cancers. At the level of the study: Patients received the agonistic anti-OX40 (CD134) antibody ivuxolimab.

Method: immunoSEQ multiplex PCR; TCRdb's copy keeps in-frame clones and lacks some. The sample includes some 60,000 clones, about 85% of them seen just once. The source of this sequence is an adult with an advanced solid tumor such as melanoma, head and neck, liver or kidney cancer. Sequencing was performed on CD4+ or CD8+ T cells sorted from blood, taken in a trial of the OX40 agonist ivuxolimab.

DNA for the CDR3: TGTGCCAGCTCACCGAAAGAGAGCGGAAACACCATATATTTT. Translating gives CASSPKESGNTIYF. The chain carries TRBV18 and TRBJ1-3, with unresolved D. Germline V CDR1 and CDR2: KGHSH, LQKENI. This CDR3 contains 14 residues. The V end lost 3 bases, the J end lost 4 bases, and 10 bases lay between the germline ends.